Here is one T cell receptor (beta chain) with its context. These data originate in a study of blood T cell repertoires in COVID-19. Study background: COVID-19 samples from acute and convalescent phases originated in the United States, Italy and Spain. Sources were T cells, B-cell-depleted T cells, or PBMCs; the material itself was cDNA or gDNA.

In the source study's methods: Counts of nucleated cells, estimated from reference gene primer amplification, were obtained. Here immunoSEQ multiplex PCR was the method, and the copy in TCRdb shows in-frame clones only, minus some. V and J calls and clone size come straight from that table; D and trimming were deduced from the DNA. The table lists about 300,000 clones, 80% to 90% of them singletons. V was cut by 3 bases and J by 6 bases, with 18 bases left in between. From germline, CDR1 is SGHDT and CDR2 YYEEEE. This CDR3 has 15 residues. This receptor was identified in a man aged 40-50 years with acute or convalescent COVID-19. The sequenced sample consisted of peripheral blood. This sequence joins TRBV5-6 and TRBJ1-2; TRBD1 might be the D (5 bases). This chain's CDR3 is CASSSPGYFMDGYTF. The CDR3 DNA reads TGTGCCAGCAGCTCCCCAGGGTACTTTATGGATGGCTACACCTTC.